The next 10 T cell receptor beta chains were all read from a single sample in a study of PD-L1 blockade in urothelial cancer. Sequenced by immunoSEQ multiplex PCR; TCRdb stores in-frame clones only, minus some. This table holds 70,000 to 75,000 clones, around nine tenths found once. The material sequenced was PBMCs, taken around atezolizumab (anti-PD-L1) treatment. All receptors derive from a man in his fifties or sixties with urothelial cancer.

This chain connects TRBV5-4 to TRBJ2-5, with D possibly TRBD1 on 10 matching bases. The V and J ends lost 3 bases and 5 bases respectively, with 23 bases between them. Germline assignment: CDR1 SGHNT and CDR2 YYREEE (reference sequence). This CDR3 region has 17 residues. The CDR3 spells CASSSPGTGAGGETQYF. In nucleotides, the CDR3 is TGTGCCAGCAGCTCCCCCGGGACAGGGGCGGGAGGGGAGACCCAGTACTTC.

The rearrangement joins TRBV19 to TRBJ2-3; 7 bases map to TRBD1. The V gene end was trimmed by 8 bases and the J gene end by 2 bases; junction bases not matched to a gene: 10. Germline V gene data show CDR1 as LNHDA and CDR2 as SQIVND (reference sequence). CDR3 length: 15 residues. CDR3 DNA sequence: TGTGCCAGTGATCCTAGGGGGCGGCTCACAGATACGCAGTATTTT. It is translated as CASDPRGRLTDTQYF.

The chain links TRBV4-2 to TRBJ2-4; tentatively, D is TRBD2 (5 bases). The germline V gene encodes CDR1 LGHNA and CDR2 YNFKEQ. V lost 0 bases and J lost 2, with 14 bases in between. CDR3 length: 17 amino acids. As DNA, the CDR3 is TGTGCCAGCAGCCAAGATCCGGGGTCGGGAACCAAAAACATTCAGTACTTC. Residues: CASSQDPGSGTKNIQYF.

The J gene is TRBJ2-6, the V gene TRBV7-2; D is ambiguous. The CDR3 extends over 14 amino acids. V was pared by 7 bases and J by 0 bases, with 7 bases between. The V gene's germline CDR1 is SGHTA and CDR2 FQGNSA. The CDR3 DNA reads TGTGCCAGCACCTTCGGCTCTGGGGCCAACGTCCTGACTTTC. This encodes CASTFGSGANVLTF.

The chain joins TRBV2 to TRBJ2-2; 7 bases map to TRBD2. From germline, CDR1 is SNHLY and CDR2 FYNNEI. Unmatched junction bases numbered 13, after V lost 3 bases and J lost 6 bases. The CDR3 consists of 17 residues. CDR3 in DNA: TGTGCCAGCAGTGAGTTGAGGGCTAGCGGACACTCCGGGGAGCTGTTTTTT. Protein: CASSELRASGHSGELFF.

This clone was detected once. The rearrangement links TRBV2 to TRBJ2-2, with D unresolved. The CDR3 is 14 residues long. In germline, CDR1 is SNHLY, CDR2 FYNNEI. The V end lost 7 bases, the J end lost 0 bases, and 9 bases lay between the germline ends. The CDR3 is CASTRDANTGELFF. DNA of the CDR3: TGTGCCAGCACCCGCGATGCGAACACCGGGGAGCTGTTTTTT.

The J gene is TRBJ2-7, the V gene TRBV11-2; D unresolved. Germline V gene sequence: CDR1 SGHAT, CDR2 FQNNGV. Trimming pared 2 bases from V and 1 base from J, leaving 3 bases between. The CDR3 runs 12 residues. CDR3 sequence reads: CASSLTSYEQYF. The CDR3 coding sequence is TGTGCCAGCAGCTTAACATCCTACGAGCAGTACTTC.

This rearrangement joins TRBV15 to TRBJ2-7; D is undetermined. The CDR3 length is 15 residues. V was clipped by 4 bases and J by 3 bases, with 16 bases between them. Per the germline V gene, CDR1 is LNHNV and CDR2 is YYDKDF (reference sequence). CDR3 in DNA: TGTGCCACCAGCAACCTAGGCCCTGACCTCTACGAGCAGTACTTC. Translating it yields CATSNLGPDLYEQYF.

The V and J genes are TRBV29-1 and TRBJ2-1; no firm D call. The germline V gene encodes CDR1 SQVTM and CDR2 ANQGSEA. The germline V and J ends were trimmed by 3 bases and 0 bases, with 15 bases remaining between them. This CDR3 region has 16 residues. The CDR3 sequence: CSVEGSAARSYNEQFF. DNA of the CDR3: TGCAGCGTTGAGGGCAGTGCCGCACGCTCCTACAATGAGCAGTTCTTC.

The chain couples TRBV15 to TRBJ2-3, with D possibly matching TRBD2 (6 bases). The germline CDR1 and CDR2 sequences are LNHNV and YYDKDF (reference sequence). The CDR3 contains 16 residues. Trimming left V 1 base short and J 0 bases short, with 11 bases between. The DNA of the CDR3 is TGTGCCACCAGCAGAGGGCTAGCGACTAGCACAGATACGCAGTATTTT. It translates to CATSRGLATSTDTQYF.